This T cell receptor (beta chain) derives from a study of shared clonotypes between healthy human individuals. Broader study findings: The four-donor shared clonotypes exceeded non-shared clonotypes in generation probability, with non-shared ones scoring lower.

The authors' processing: ImmunoSEQ yielded junction-only sequences lacking quality scores, so filtering differed. The table came from immunoSEQ multiplex PCR; TCRdb's copy has only in-frame clones and leaves some out. V, J and clone size reflect that table, while D and trimming were determined from the DNA. The sample includes 2 million to 3 million clones, roughly 93% seen only once; the top ten take more than 0.35%. With respect to this clone: The antigen is not known.

V was clipped by 1 base and J by 2 bases; unmatched bases: 7. Per germline, CDR1 SQVTM and CDR2 ANQGSEA. The CDR3 extends over 16 amino acids. The CD4+ fraction was divided into a CD45RA+ naive subset and a CD45RA-negative memory subset. Input material: naive CD4+ T cells from PBMCs. Subset here: CD45RA+ positively selected. The V gene is TRBV29-1, the J gene TRBJ2-7; 11 bases align to TRBD1. The source is a man between 18 and 29 years old in good health. Some clones in this sample may be carry-over from other donors' samples. This chain's CDR3 is CSVEVYTGQGAYEQYF. The CDR3 DNA reads as TGCAGCGTTGAAGTTTACACGGGACAGGGGGCCTACGAGCAGTACTTC.